This TCR beta chain was sequenced for a study of blood T cell repertoires in COVID-19 (dated by TCRdb to 2019 to 2021). At the level of the whole study: The collaborator samples originated in the United States, Italy and Spain and spanned the acute and convalescent phases of COVID-19. The material from the prospective study consisted of cDNA or gDNA derived from T cells, B-cell-depleted T cells, or PBMCs. Deeply sampled blood TCRbeta repertoires from subjects exposed to, actively infected with, or recovered from COVID-19 were included in the dataset. The repertoires were released in a freely available public database meant as a resource for research on the immune response to SARS-CoV-2. Samples were obtained from the ongoing ImmuneRACE study (first 160 participants) and from about 1,300 subjects provided by 6 global collaborators. The sample metadata nearly always contained a de-identified subject ID, COVID-19 status, age in years and sex. HLA class I and class II types, where available, came from metadata supplied by the sample provider rather than from assay-based typing.

The collaborating institutions used their own protocols to collect whole blood in K2EDTA tubes. Collaborator samples were shipped for TCRbeta analysis as frozen whole blood, isolated PBMCs, or DNA extracted from either sample type. The sample holds one count of this clone. Its antigen remains unidentified. Base qualities were left out, and no much larger clone turns up one base away. TCRbeta CDR3 regions were amplified from genomic DNA by means of the immunoSEQ Assay, a bias-controlled multiplex PCR. As for how the authors treated the data: The number of nucleated cells in each sample was estimated from the amplification of reference gene primers within the assay. To quantify the absolute abundance of each unique TCRbeta CDR3 rearrangement, sequence reads were collapsed and filtered. For each sample, productive Simpson clonality was calculated by taking the square root of Simpson's diversity index across productive rearrangements. This is the immuneACCESS table as TCRdb keeps it, with only in-frame sequences that have V and J called. A part of the clones is gone; compared with another copy, unresolved V genes explain less than half, and the rest is unexplained. Clone size and the V and J calls come from that table; the DNA yielded D and trimming. The sample data list some 70,000 clones, and about 87% of these were observed just once. Roughly 2.3% of the sample goes to the ten largest clones.

Trimming leaves V shorter by 3 bases and J shorter by 7 bases, with the junction holding 6 bases beyond the gene matches. The CDR3 spans 15 residues, from the cysteine through the phenylalanine. The CDR3 DNA has 45 bases and is translated from base 1. In the germline V gene (reference sequence), CDR1 corresponds to LNHDA and CDR2 to SQIVND. The study at large found these results: Clinical and demographic metadata were provided uncurated, with the amount varying by source and participant.

Sequenced input: peripheral blood. The rearrangement joined TRBV19 to TRBJ1-4, and 9 bases in between align with TRBD1. This sequence was found in a human donor in a cohort sampled during active COVID-19. The CDR3 loop reads CASSMRSDRGEKLFF. The base sequence is TGTGCCAGTAGTATGAGATCGGACAGGGGTGAAAAACTGTTTTTT.